The present T cell receptor (beta chain) was sequenced within a study of T cell changes during pregnancy in multiple sclerosis. J gave up 3 bases and V 4 bases, and 4 bases lay outside the gene matches. Germline V CDR1 and CDR2: MNHNS, SASEGT. The CDR3 totals 15 residues. The protocol was immunoSEQ multiplex PCR, while the TCRdb copy is restricted to in-frame clones and leaves out a portion. The table shows 70,000 or so clones, with 80% to 95% occurring only once. The sequenced sample was peripheral blood, obtained in the third trimester of pregnancy. V usage is TRBV6-1 and J usage is TRBJ1-2; 11 nucleotides match TRBD1. The receptor was isolated from a female donor in good health, enrolled as a control in a pregnancy study. The CDR3 DNA follows: TGTGCCAGCAGTGCGCCGGGACAGGGGGACTATGGCTACACCTTC. Amino acids: CASSAPGQGDYGYTF.